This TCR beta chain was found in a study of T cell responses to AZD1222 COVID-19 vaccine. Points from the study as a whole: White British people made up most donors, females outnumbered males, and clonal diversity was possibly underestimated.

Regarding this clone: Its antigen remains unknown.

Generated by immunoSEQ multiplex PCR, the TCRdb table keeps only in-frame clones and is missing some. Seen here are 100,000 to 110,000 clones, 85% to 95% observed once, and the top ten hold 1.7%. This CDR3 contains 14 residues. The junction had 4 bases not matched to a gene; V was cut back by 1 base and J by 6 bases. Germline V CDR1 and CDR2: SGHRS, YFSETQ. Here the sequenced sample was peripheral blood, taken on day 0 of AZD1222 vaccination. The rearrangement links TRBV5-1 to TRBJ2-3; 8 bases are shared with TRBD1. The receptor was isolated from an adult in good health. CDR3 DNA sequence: TGCGCCAGCAGCTTGACAGGGGGAGCGGATACGCAGTATTTT. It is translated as CASSLTGGADTQYF. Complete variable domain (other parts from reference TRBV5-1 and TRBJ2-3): KAGVTQTPRYLIKTRGQQVTLSCSPISGHRSVSWYQQTPGQGLQFLFEYFSETQRNKGNFPGRFSGRQFSNSRSEMNVSTLELGDSALYLCASSLTGGADTQYFGPGTRLTVL.